Below, 6 T cell receptor beta chains from the same sample are listed, as sequenced in a study of read filtering for tumor transcriptome and immune sequencing (dated by TCRdb to 2019 to 2021). Sequencing used an Illumina HiSeq 4000. The Immunoverse kit was used to build TCR libraries from approximately 410 ng RNA, with molecular barcoded adaptors covering alpha/delta and beta/gamma chains. The raw public reads went through TCRdb reprocessing: fastp at Q25, MiXCR clone calling, in-frame beta chains kept. Rows merge per CDR3 protein into single entries with the most common DNA and genes. Recorded for this sample are about 24,000 distinct CDR3 sequences; less than 25% of them occurred a single time. Of the sample, about 51% falls within the top ten clones. Sequencing input: a population of CD138-negative cells sorted from bone marrow. The cell subset or site label corresponds to: bone marrow mononuclear cells depleted of CD138+ plasma/myeloma cells by negative magnetic selection. The receptors derive from a donor at least 40 years old with multiple myeloma.

This clonotype is a singleton in its sample. The chain is built from TRBV27 and TRBJ1-6; D is uncertain. Trimming pared 6 bases from V and 10 bases from J, leaving 13 bases between. Germline loops: CDR1 MNHEY, CDR2 SMNVEV (reference sequence). There are 13 residues in the CDR3. CDR3 sequence: CASRTLGVSPLHF. CDR3 in DNA: TGTGCCAGCAGGACCCTTGGGGTCTCACCCCTCCACTTT.

The sample holds a few counts of this clonotype. The chain has TRBV7-2 and TRBJ2-1; a weak D match, TRBD1 (6 bases). Germline V gene sequence: CDR1 SGHTA, CDR2 FQGNSA. With 1 base removed from V and 3 bases from J, the gap between germline ends came to 10 bases. CDR3 length: 15 amino acids. CDR3 coding DNA: TGTGCCAGCAGCTTAGGTGCCAGGGGCTACAATGAGCAGTTCTTC. This codes for CASSLGARGYNEQFF.

This clonotype was picked up many times. The chain is built from TRBV7-2 and TRBJ2-1; D is undetermined. The CDR3 spans 13 residues. V lost 4 bases and J lost 5, with 9 bases in between. From germline, CDR1 is SGHTA and CDR2 FQGNSA. CDR3 DNA: TGTGCCAGCAGCTCTTACCGAGACAATGAGCAGTTCTTC. Protein product: CASSSYRDNEQFF.

This clonotype appeared many times. The chain is built from TRBV7-2 and TRBJ2-3, with 9 bases aligning to TRBD2. This CDR3 is built from 15 residues. Germline values: CDR1 SGHTA, CDR2 FQGNSA. The junction had 5 bases not matched to a gene; V was cut back by 3 bases and J by 4 bases. CDR3 protein: CASSFSGGTADTQYF. For the CDR3, the DNA is TGTGCCAGCAGCTTTAGCGGGGGTACCGCAGATACGCAGTATTTT.

This clonotype was seen a handful of times. This rearrangement joins TRBV28 to TRBJ2-7; D gene unclear. Germline V lookup: CDR1 MDHEN, CDR2 SYDVKM. This CDR3 region has 11 residues. V lost 4 bases and J lost 12, with 13 bases in between. The CDR3 sequence: CASSSSRSPYF. Written as DNA, the CDR3 is TGTGCCAGCAGTTCCTCCCGCTCTCCGTACTTC.

This clonotype was detected ten times or more. The chain couples TRBV3-1 to TRBJ1-5; D unclear. Looked up from germline, CDR1 is LGHDT and CDR2 is YNNKEL (reference sequence). The V and J ends lost 4 bases and 2 bases respectively, with 9 bases between them. There are 14 residues in the CDR3. The CDR3 coding sequence is TGTGCCAGCAGCCCCACACGGGGCAATCAGCCCCAGCATTTT. Its translation: CASSPTRGNQPQHF.